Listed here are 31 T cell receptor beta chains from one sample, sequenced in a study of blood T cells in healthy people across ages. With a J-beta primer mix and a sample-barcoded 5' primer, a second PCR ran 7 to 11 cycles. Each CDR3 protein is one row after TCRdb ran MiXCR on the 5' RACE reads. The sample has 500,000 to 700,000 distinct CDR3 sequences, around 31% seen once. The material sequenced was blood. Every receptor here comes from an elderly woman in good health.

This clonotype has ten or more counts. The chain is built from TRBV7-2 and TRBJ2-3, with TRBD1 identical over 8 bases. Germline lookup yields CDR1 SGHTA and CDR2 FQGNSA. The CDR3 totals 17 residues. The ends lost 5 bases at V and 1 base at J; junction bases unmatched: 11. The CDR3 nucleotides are TGTGCCAGCAGCACCCGGGACAGGACAACCCGCACAGATACGCAGTATTTT. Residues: CASSTRDRTTRTDTQYF.

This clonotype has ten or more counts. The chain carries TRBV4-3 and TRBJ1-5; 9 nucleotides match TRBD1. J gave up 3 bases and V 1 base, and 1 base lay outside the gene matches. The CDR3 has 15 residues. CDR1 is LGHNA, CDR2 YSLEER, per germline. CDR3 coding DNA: TGCGCCAGCAGCCAAGGGACAGGGGACAATCAGCCCCAGCATTTT. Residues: CASSQGTGDNQPQHF.

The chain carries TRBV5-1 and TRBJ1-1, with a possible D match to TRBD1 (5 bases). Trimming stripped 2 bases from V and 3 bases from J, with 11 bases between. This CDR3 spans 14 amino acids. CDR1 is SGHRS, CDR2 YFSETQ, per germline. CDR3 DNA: TGCGCCAGCAGCTTCAATATAGGGGACACTGAAGCTTTCTTT. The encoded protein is CASSFNIGDTEAFF.

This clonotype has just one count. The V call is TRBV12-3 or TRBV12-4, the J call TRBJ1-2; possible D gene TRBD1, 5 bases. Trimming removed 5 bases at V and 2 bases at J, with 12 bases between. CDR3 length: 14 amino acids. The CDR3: CASSQGLGNYGYTF. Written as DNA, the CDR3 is TGTGCCAGCAGTCAGGGCCTAGGGAACTATGGCTACACCTTC.

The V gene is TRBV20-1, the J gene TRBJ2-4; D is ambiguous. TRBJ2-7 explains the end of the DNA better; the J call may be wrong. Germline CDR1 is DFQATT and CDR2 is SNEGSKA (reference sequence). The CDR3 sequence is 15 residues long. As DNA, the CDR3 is TGCAGTGCTAGACCCGATGACCACACCCCCTACGAGCAGTACTTC. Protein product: CSARPDDHTPYEQYF.

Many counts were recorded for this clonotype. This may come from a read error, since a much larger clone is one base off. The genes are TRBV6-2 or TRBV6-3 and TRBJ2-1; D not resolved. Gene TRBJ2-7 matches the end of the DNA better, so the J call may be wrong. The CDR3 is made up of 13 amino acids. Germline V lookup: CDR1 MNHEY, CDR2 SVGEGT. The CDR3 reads CASSTGPYNEQYF. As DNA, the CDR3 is TGTGCCAGCAGTACTGGGCCCTACAATGAGCAGTACTTC.

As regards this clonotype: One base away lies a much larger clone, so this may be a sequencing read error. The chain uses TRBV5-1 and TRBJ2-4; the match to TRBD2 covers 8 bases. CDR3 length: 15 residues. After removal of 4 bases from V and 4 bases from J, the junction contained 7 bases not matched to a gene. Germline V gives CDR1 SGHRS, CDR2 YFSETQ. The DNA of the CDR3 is TGCGCCAGCAGCCCCCGGGGGGGAAAGAAAAACATTCAGTACTTC. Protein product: CASSPRGGKKNIQYF.

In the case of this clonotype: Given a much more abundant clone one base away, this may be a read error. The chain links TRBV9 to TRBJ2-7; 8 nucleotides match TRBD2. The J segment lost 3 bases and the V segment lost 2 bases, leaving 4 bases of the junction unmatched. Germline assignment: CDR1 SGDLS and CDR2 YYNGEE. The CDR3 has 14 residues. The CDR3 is CASSVDSGDYEQYF. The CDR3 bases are TGTGCCAGCAGCGTGGATAGCGGGGACTACGAGCAGTACTTC.

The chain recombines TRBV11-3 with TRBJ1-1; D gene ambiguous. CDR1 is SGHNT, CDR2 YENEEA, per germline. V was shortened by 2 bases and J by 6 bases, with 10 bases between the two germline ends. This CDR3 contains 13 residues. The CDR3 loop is CASSLYPGAEAFF. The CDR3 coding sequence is TGTGCCAGCAGCTTATACCCGGGAGCTGAAGCTTTCTTT.

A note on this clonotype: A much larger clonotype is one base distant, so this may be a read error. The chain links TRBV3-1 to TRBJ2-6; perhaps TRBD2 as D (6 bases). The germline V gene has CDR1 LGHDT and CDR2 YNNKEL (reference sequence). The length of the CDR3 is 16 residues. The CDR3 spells CASSQNTEGGANVPTF. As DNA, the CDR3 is TGTGCCAGCAGCCAAAATACCGAAGGAGGGGCCAACGTCCCGACTTTC.

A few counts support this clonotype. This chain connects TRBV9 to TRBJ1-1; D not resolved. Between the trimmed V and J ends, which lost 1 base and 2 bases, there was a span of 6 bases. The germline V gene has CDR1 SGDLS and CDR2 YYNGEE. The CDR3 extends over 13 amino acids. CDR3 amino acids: CASSVLSNTEAFF. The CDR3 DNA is TGTGCCAGCAGCGTACTGTCAAACACTGAAGCTTTCTTT.

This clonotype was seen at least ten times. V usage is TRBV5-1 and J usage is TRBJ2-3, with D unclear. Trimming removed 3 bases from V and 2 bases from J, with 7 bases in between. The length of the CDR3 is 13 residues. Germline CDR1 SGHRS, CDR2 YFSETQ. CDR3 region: CASSSPPTDTQYF. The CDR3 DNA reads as TGCGCCAGCAGCTCGCCACCCACAGATACGCAGTATTTT. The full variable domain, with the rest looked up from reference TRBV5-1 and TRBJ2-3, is KAGVTQTPRYLIKTRGQQVTLSCSPISGHRSVSWYQQTPGQGLQFLFEYFSETQRNKGNFPGRFSGRQFSNSRSEMNVSTLELGDSALYLCASSSPPTDTQYFGPGTRLTVL.

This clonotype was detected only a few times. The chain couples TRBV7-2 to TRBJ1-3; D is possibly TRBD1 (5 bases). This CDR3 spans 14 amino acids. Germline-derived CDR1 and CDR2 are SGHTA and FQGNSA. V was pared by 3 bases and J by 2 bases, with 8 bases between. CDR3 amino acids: CASSLGPPGNTIYF. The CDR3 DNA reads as TGTGCCAGCAGCTTGGGACCTCCTGGAAACACCATATATTTT.

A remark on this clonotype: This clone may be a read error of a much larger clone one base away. The CDR3: CASSQDGSETRYF. CDR3 coding DNA: TGTGCCAGCAGCCAAGACGGGTCTGAGACCCGGTACTTC. This chain joins TRBV3-1 and TRBJ2-7; D gene ambiguous. V was cut by 0 bases and J by 12 bases, with 15 bases left in between. The CDR3 totals 13 residues. Germline CDR1 reads LGHDT; CDR2 reads YNNKEL (reference sequence).

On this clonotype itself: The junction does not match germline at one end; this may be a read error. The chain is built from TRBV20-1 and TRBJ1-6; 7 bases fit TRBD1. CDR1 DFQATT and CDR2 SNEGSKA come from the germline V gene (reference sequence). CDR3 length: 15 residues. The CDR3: CSAILWRGPGSPRHF. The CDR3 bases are TGCAGTGCCATTCTCTGGAGGGGGCCGGGATCACCCCGCCACTTT.

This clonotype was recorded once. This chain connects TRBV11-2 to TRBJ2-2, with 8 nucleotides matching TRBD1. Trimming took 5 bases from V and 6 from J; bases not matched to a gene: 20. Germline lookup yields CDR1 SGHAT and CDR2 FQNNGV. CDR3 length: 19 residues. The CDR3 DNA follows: TGTGCCAGCAGCACACGAAACCGGGGGACAGGAGAGGCGGCCGGGGAGCTGTTTTTT. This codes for CASSTRNRGTGEAAGELFF.

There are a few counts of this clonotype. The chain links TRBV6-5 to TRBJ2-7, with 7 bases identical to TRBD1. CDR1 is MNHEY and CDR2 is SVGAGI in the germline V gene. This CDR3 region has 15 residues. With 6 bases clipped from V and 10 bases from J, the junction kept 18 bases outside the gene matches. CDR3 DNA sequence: TGTGCCAGCAGCTCGCACGGACAGGCGGCAGTGGCCCAGTACTTC. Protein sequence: CASSSHGQAAVAQYF.

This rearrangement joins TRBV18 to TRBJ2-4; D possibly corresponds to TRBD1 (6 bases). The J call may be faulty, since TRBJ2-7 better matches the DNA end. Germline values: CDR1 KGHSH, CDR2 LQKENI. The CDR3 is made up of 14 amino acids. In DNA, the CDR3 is TGTGCCAGCTCCTGGGGGCGCGAGCTCTACGAGCAGTACTTC. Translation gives CASSWGRELYEQYF.

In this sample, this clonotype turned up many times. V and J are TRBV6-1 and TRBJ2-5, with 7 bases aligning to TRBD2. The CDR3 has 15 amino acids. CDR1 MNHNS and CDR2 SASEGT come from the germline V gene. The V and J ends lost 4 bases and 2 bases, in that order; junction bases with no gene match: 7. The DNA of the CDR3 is TGTGCCAGCAGTGGCCGGGGAGCGGGACAAGAGACCCAGTACTTC. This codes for CASSGRGAGQETQYF.

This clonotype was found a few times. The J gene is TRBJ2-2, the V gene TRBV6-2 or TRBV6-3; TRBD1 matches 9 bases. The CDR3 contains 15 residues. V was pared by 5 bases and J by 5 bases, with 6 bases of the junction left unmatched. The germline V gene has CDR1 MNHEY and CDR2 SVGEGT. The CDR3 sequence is CASSGGTGRTGELFF. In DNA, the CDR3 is TGTGCCAGCAGTGGGGGGACAGGGCGGACCGGGGAGCTGTTTTTT.

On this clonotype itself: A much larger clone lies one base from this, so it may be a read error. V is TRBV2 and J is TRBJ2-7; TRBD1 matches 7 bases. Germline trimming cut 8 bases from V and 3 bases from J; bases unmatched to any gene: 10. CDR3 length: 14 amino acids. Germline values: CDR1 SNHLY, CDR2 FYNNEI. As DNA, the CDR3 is TGTGCCAGCGGGGTGGACAGGTCCCTCTACGAGCAGTACTTC. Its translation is CASGVDRSLYEQYF.

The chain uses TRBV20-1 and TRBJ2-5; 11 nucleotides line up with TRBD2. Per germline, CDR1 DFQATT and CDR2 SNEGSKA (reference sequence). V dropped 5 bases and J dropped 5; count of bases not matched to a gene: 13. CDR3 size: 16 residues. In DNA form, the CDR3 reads TGCAGTGCTGCACCGGGACTAGCGGAAGTAAGGGAGACCCAGTACTTC. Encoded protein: CSAAPGLAEVRETQYF.

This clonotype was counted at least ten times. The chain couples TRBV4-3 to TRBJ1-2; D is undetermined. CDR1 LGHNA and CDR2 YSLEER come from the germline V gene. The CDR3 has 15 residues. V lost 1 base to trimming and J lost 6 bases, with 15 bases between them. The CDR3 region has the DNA TGCGCCAGCAGCCAAGGCTCTGCAAGCAACGATGGCTACACCTTC. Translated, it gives CASSQGSASNDGYTF.

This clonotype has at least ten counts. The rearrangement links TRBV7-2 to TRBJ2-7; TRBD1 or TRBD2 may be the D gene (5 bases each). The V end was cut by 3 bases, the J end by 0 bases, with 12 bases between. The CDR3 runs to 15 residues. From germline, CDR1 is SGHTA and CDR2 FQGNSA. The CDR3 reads CASSFPGLSSYEQYF. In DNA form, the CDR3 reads TGTGCCAGCAGCTTCCCGGGGCTCAGCTCCTACGAGCAGTACTTC.

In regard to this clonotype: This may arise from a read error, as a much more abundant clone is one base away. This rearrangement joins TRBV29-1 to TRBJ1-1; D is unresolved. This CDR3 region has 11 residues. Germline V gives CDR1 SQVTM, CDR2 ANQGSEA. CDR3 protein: CNVEKNTEAFF. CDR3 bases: TGCAACGTTGAAAAGAACACTGAAGCTTTCTTT.

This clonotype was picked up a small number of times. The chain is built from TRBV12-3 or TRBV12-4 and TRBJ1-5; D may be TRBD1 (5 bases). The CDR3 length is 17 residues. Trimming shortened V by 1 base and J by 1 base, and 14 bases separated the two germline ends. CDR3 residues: CASSLGRGDRSNQPQHF. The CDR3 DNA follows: TGTGCCAGCAGTTTAGGGAGAGGGGATAGGAGCAATCAGCCCCAGCATTTT.

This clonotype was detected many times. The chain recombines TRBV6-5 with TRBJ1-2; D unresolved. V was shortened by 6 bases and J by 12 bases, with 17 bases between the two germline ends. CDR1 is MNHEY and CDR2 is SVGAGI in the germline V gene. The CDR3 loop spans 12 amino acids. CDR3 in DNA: TGTGCCAGCAGCTCCCCTGTTATAGGTGACACCTTC. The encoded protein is CASSSPVIGDTF.

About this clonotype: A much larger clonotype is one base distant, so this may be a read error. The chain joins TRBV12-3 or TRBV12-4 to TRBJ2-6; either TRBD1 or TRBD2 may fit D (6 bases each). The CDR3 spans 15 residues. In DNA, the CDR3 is TGTACCAGCAGTTGGGGGGCTTCTGGGGCCAACGTCCTGACTTTC. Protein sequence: CTSSWGASGANVLTF.

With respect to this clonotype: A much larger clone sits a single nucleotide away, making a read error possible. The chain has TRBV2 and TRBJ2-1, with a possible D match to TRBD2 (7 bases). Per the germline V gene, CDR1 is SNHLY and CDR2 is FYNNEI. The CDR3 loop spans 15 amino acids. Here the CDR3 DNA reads TGTGCCAGCGGCGCCTCGGGGGGCGCGTACAATGAGCAGTTATTC. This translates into CASGASGGAYNEQLF.

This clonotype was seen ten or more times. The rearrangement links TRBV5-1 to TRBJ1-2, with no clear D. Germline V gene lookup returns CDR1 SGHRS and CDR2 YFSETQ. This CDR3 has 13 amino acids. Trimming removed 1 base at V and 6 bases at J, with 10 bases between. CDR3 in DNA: TGCGCCAGCAGCTTGTCGGCGAGGGATGGCTACACCTTC. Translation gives CASSLSARDGYTF.

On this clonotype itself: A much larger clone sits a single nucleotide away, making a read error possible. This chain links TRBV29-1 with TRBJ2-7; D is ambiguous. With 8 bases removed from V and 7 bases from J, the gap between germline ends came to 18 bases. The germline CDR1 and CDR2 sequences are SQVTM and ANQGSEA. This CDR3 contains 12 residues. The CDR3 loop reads CSPLSPANEQYF. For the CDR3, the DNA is TGCAGCCCCCTTAGTCCGGCCAATGAGCAGTACTTC.